This TCR beta chain came from a study of T cell clones after liver transplantation. Turning to the study itself: Samples came from ITN030ST, which attempted immunosuppression withdrawal within 2 years of liver transplantation. TCRbeta sequencing after a pre-transplant mixed lymphocyte reaction identified graft-donor-reactive clones, later tracked in post-transplant blood.

Only in-frame clones appear in the TCRdb table, and some are missing; sequencing was by immunoSEQ multiplex PCR. In the table there are fewer than 85,000 clones, around four fifths of which are singletons. CDR3 length equals 15 residues. The V and J ends lost 0 bases and 2 bases, in that order; junction bases with no gene match: 1. Germline CDR1 and CDR2: SGHRS and YFSETQ. This clone was seen more than once but under ten times. The sample holds other DNA sequences that translate to the same CDR3. This receptor was taken from a human patient who received a liver transplant. Part of the T cells may come from the graft donor. The sample consisted of CD4+ T cells from blood, taken at the 22-month timepoint. The chain couples TRBV5-1 to TRBJ1-4; 7 nucleotides agree with TRBD1. CDR3 DNA: TGCGCCAGCAGCTTGGGGGGACAGACTAATGAAAAACTGTTTTTT. Amino acid sequence: CASSLGGQTNEKLFF. Full variable domain (outside the CDR3, taken from reference TRBV5-1 and TRBJ1-4): KAGVTQTPRYLIKTRGQQVTLSCSPISGHRSVSWYQQTPGQGLQFLFEYFSETQRNKGNFPGRFSGRQFSNSRSEMNVSTLELGDSALYLCASSLGGQTNEKLFFGSGTQLSVL.